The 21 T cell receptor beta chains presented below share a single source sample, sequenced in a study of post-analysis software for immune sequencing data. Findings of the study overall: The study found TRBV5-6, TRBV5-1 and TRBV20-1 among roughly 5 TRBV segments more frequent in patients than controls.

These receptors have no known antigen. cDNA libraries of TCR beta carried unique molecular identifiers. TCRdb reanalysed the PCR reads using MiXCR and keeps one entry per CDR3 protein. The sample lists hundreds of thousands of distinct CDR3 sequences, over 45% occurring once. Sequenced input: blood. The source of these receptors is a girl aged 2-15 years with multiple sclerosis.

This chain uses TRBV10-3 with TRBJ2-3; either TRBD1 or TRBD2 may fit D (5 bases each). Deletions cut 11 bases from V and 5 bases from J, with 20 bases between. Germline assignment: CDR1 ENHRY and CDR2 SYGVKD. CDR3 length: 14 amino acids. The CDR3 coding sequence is TGTGCCCTACGGGACGGTCAAAGGGTAGATACGCAGTATTTT. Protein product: CALRDGQRVDTQYF.

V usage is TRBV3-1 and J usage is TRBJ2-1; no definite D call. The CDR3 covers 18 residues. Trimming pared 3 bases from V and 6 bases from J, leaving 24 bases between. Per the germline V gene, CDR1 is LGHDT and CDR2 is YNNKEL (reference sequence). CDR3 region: CASSHPKDSSLIVNEQFF. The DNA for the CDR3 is TGTGCCAGCAGCCACCCAAAGGATTCGTCCCTTATAGTCAATGAGCAGTTCTTC.

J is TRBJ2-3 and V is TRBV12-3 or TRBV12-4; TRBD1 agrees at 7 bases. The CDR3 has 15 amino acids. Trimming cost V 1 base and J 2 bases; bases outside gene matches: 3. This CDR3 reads CASSLGQGNTDTQYF. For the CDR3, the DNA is TGTGCCAGCAGTTTAGGACAGGGCAACACAGATACGCAGTATTTT.

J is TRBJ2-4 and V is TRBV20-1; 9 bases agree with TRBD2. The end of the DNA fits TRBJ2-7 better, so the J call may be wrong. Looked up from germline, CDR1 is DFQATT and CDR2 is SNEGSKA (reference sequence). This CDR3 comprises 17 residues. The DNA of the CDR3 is TGCAGTGCTTCAGGGGACGGGCGCGGGAGGGCTCTGGACGAGCAGTACTTC. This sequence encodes CSASGDGRGRALDEQYF.

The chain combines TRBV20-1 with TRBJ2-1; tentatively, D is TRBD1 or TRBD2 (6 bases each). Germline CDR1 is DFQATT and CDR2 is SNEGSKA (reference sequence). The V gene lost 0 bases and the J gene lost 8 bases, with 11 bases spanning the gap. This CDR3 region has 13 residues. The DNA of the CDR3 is TGCAGTGCTAGAGATTACAGGGACTATGAGCAGTTCTTC. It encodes CSARDYRDYEQFF.

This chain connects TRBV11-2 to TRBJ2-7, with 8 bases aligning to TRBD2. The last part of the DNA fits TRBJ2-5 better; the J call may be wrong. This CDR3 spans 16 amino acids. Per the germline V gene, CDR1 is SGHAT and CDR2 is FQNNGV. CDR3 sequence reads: CASSIMGRGVGETQYF. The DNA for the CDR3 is TGTGCCAGCAGCATAATGGGGCGGGGGGTAGGGGAGACCCAGTACTTC.

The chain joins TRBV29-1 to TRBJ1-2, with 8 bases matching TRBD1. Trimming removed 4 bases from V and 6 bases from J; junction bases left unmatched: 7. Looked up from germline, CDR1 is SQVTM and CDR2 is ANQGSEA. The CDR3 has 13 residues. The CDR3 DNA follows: TGCAGCGTTGGAAAACAGGGGGAAGATGGCTACACCTTC. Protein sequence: CSVGKQGEDGYTF.

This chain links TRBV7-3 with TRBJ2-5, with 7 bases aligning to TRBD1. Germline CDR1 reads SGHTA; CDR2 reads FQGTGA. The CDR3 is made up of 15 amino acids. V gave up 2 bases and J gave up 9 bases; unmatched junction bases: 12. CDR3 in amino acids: CASSLYTGEPGAQYF. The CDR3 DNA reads TGTGCCAGCAGCTTATATACAGGGGAGCCCGGGGCCCAGTACTTC.

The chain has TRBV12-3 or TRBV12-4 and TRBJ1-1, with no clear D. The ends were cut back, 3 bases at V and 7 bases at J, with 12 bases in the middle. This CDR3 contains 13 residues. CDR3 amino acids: CASSFRESGEAFF. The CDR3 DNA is TGTGCCAGCAGTTTTAGAGAGTCCGGTGAAGCTTTCTTT.

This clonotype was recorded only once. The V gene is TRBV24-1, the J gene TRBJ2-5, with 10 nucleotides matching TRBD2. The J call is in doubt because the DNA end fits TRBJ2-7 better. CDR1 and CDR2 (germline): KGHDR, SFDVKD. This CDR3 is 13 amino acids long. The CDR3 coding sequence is TGTGCCACCACCTCTAGCGGGAGCTACGAGCAGTACTTC. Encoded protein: CATTSSGSYEQYF.

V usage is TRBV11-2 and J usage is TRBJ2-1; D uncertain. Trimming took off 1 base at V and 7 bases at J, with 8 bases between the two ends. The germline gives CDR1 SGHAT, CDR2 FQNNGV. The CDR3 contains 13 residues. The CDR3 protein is CASSLGLQNEQFF. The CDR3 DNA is TGTGCCAGCAGCTTAGGGCTACAAAATGAGCAGTTCTTC.

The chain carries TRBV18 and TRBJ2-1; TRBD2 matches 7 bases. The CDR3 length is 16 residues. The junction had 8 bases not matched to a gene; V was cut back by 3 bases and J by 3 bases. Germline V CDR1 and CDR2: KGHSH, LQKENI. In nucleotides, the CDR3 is TGTGCCAGCTCACCCATAGGCTCGGGGGGCTACAATGAGCAGTTCTTC. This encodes CASSPIGSGGYNEQFF.

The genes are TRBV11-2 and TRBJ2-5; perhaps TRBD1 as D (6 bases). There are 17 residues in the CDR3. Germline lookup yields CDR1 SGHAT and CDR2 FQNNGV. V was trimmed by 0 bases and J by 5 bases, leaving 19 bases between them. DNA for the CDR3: TGTGCCAGCAGCTTAGATCCCCCCAGGGGAGATTGGGAGACCCAGTACTTC. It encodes CASSLDPPRGDWETQYF. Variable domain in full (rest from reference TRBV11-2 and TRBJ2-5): EAGVAQSPRYKIIEKRQSVAFWCNPISGHATLYWYQQILGQGPKLLIQFQNNGVVDDSQLPKDRFSAERLKGVDSTLKIQPAKLEDSAVYLCASSLDPPRGDWETQYFGPGTRLLVL.

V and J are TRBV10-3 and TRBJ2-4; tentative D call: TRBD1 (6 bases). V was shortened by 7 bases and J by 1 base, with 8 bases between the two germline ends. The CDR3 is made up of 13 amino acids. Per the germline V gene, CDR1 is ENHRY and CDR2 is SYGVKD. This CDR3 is CAINDRAKNIQYF. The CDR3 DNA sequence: TGTGCCATCAACGACAGGGCCAAAAACATTCAGTACTTC.

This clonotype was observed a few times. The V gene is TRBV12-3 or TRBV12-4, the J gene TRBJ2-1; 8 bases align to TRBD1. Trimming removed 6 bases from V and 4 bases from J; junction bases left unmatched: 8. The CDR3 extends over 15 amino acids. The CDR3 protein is CASRVGTGIYNEQFF. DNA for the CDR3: TGTGCCAGCAGGGTCGGGACAGGCATTTACAATGAGCAGTTCTTC.

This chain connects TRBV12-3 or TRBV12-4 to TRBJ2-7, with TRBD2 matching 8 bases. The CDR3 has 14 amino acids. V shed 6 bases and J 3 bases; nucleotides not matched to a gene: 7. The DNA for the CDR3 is TGTGCCAGCAGCGGGACTAGTCGCTTCTACGAGCAGTACTTC. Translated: CASSGTSRFYEQYF.

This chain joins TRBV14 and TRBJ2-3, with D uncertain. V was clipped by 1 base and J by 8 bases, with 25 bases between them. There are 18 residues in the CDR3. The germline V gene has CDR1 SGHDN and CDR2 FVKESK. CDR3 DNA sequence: TGTGCCAGCAGCCAAGCAATCATCCGGGCTCCCCAGTCCGGTACGCAGTATTTT. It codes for CASSQAIIRAPQSGTQYF.

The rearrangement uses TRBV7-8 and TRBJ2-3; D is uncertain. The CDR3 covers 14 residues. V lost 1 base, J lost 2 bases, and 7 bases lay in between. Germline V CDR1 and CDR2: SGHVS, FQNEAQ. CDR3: CASSLVPITDTQYF. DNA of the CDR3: TGTGCCAGCAGCTTAGTTCCAATCACAGATACGCAGTATTTT.

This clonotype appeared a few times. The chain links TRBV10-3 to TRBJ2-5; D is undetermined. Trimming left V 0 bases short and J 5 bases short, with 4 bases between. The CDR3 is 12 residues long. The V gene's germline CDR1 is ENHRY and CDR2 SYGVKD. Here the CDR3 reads CAISESTETQYF. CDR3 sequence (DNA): TGTGCCATCAGTGAGTCGACGGAGACCCAGTACTTC.

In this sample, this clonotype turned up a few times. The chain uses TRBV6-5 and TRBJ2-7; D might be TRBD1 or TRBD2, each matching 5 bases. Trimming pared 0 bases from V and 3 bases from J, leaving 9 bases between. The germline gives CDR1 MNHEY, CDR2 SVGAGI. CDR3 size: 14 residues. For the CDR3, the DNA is TGTGCCAGCAGTTACTCGGGGGTACACTACGAGCAGTACTTC. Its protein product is CASSYSGVHYEQYF.

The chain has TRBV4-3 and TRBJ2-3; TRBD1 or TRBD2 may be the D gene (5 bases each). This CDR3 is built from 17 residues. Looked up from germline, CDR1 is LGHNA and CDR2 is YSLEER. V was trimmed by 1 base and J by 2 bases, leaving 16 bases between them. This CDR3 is CASSQGDRGEYTDTQYF. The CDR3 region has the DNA TGCGCCAGCAGCCAAGGAGACCGAGGGGAGTACACAGATACGCAGTATTTT.